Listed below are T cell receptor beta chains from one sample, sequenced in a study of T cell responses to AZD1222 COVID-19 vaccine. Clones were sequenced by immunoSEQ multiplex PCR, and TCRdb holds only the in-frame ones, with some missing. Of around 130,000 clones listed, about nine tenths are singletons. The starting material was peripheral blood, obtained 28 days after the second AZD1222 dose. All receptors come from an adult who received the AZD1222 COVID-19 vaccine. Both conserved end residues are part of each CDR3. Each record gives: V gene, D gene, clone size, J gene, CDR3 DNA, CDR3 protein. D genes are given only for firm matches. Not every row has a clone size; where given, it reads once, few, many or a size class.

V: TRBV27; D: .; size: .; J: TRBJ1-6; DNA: TGTGCCAGCAGTTTGTTAAATTCACCCCTCCACTTT; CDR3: CASSLLNSPLHF
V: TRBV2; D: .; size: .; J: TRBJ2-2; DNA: TGTGCCAGCAGACAGGAGGGCACCGGGGAGCTGTTTTTT; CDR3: CASRQEGTGELFF
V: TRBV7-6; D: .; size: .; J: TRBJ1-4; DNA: TGTGCCAGCAGCGTAGCTTGGGGGTCTAATGAAAAACTGTTTTTT; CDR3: CASSVAWGSNEKLFF
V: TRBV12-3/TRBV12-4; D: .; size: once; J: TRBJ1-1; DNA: TGTGCCAGCAGCCTCGAACAGAACACTGAAGCTTTCTTT; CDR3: CASSLEQNTEAFF
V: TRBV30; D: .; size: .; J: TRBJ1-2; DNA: TGTGCCTGGAGTGTCGGTGTCGATGGCTACACCTTC; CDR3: CAWSVGVDGYTF
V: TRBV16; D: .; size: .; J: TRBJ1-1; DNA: TGTGCCAGCAGCCAACGACTCACTGAAGCTTTCTTT; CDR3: CASSQRLTEAFF
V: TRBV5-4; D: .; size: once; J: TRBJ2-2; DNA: TGTGCCAGCAGCTCAGGAGCCGGGGTCACTACCGGGGAGCTGTTTTTT; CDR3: CASSSGAGVTTGELFF
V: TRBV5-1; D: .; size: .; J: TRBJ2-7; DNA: TGCGCCAGCAGCTTCCAGCAAGGTTCTGGCGAGCAGTACTTC; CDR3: CASSFQQGSGEQYF
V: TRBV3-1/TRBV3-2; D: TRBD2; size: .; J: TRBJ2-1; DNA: TGTGCCAGCAGCCAACAGGCTAGCGGGGCCCTTGGGTATGAGCAGTTCTTC; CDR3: CASSQQASGALGYEQFF
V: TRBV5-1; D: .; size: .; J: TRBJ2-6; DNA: TGCGCCAGCAGCTTGGAAGGGGAGTTCTCTGGGGCCAACGTCCTGACTTTC; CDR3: CASSLEGEFSGANVLTF
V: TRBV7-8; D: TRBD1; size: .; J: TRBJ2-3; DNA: TGTGCCAGCAGCTTTGCTGGGGGGACAGGTCGGGATACGCAGTATTTT; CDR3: CASSFAGGTGRDTQYF
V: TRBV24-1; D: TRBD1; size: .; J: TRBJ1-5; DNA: TGTGCCACCAGTCGACAGGGGGGCCAGCCCCAGCATTTT; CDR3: CATSRQGGQPQHF
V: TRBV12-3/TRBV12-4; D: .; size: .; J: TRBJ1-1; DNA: TGTGCCAGCAGTTTGGGCCAGAGCACTGAAGCTTTCTTT; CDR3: CASSLGQSTEAFF
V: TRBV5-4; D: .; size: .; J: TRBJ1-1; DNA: TGTGCCAGCAGCTTGGGGGGGGTGAGAGAAGCTTTCTTT; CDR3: CASSLGGVREAFF
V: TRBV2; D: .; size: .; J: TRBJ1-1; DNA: TGTGCCACCACATTACAGGGCCAAGCCTCTGAAGCTTTCTTT; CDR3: CATTLQGQASEAFF
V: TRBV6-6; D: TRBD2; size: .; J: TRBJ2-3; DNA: TGTGCCAGCAGTCTAGCGGGAGGCCCCACAGATACGCAGTATTTT; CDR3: CASSLAGGPTDTQYF
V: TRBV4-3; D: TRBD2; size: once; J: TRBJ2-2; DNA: TGCGCCAGCGGGGTAGCGGGAGCAGGCGGGGAGCTGTTTTTT; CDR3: CASGVAGAGGELFF
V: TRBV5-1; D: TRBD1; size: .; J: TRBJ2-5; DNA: TGCGCCAGCACCTTCGGGACAGCCGGCGGAGAGACCCAGTACTTC; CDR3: CASTFGTAGGETQYF
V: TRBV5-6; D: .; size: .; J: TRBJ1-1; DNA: TGTGCCAGCAGCTTCCCGGGACAGAACACTGAAGCTTTCTTT; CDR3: CASSFPGQNTEAFF
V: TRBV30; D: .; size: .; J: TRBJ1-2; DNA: TGTGCCTGGAGTGTAAGCAAGTATGGCTACACCTTC; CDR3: CAWSVSKYGYTF
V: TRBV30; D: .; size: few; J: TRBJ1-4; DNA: TGTGCCTGGAGTGACTGGGGGGGAACTAATGAAAAACTGTTTTTT; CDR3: CAWSDWGGTNEKLFF
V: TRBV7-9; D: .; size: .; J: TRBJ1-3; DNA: TGTGCCAGCAGCGCCTCTCAGGGGAACACCATATATTTT; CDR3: CASSASQGNTIYF
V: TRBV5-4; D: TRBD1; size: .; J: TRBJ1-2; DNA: TGTGCCAGCAGCTTGGGATATCAAACAGGGGGCTCCTATGGCTACACCTTC; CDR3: CASSLGYQTGGSYGYTF
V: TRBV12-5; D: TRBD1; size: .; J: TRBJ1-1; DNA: TGTGCTAGTGGCCCTGCGGGACAGGGGGATGGAATCACTGAAGCTTTCTTT; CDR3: CASGPAGQGDGITEAFF
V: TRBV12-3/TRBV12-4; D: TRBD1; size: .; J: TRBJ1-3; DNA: TGTGCCAGCAGTCCTCGACAGGGGGACACCATATATTTT; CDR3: CASSPRQGDTIYF
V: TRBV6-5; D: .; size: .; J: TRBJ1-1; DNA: TGTGCCAGCAGTTACTCTTGGACAGTGAACACTGAAGCTTTCTTT; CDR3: CASSYSWTVNTEAFF
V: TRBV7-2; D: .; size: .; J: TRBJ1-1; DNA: TGTGCCAGCAGCTTTAAGGTTTTAACTGAAGCTTTCTTT; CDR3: CASSFKVLTEAFF
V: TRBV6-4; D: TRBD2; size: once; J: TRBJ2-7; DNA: TGTGCCAGCAGATTCCCCGGGGGGGGACCAGAGCAGTACTTC; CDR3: CASRFPGGGPEQYF
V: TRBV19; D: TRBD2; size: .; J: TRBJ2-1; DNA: TGTGCCAGTAGTGGAGCGGGGGGTGAGCAGTTCTTC; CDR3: CASSGAGGEQFF
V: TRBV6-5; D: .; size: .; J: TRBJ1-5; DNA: TGTGCCAGCGCCTTCCCGGGCGGCAATCAGCCCCAGCATTTT; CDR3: CASAFPGGNQPQHF
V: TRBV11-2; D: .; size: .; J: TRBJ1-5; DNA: TGTGCCAGCAGCTTAGATCAAGGGAGCGATCAGCCCCAGCATTTT; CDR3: CASSLDQGSDQPQHF
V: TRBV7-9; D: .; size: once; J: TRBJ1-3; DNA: TGTGCCAGCAGCCCGAGTAGGGCAGGGGTCTCCTCTGGAAACACCATATATTTT; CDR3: CASSPSRAGVSSGNTIYF
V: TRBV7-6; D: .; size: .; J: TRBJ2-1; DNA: TGTGCCAGCAGCCCGGGACCCTCCCCAAACAATGAGCAGTTCTTC; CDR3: CASSPGPSPNNEQFF
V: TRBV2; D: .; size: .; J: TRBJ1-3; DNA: TGTGCCAGCAGGTTCGGTAGGCGTCTCTCTGGAAACACCATATATTTT; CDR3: CASRFGRRLSGNTIYF
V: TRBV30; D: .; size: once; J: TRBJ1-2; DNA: TGTGCCTGGAGTTTGATGGGCGGCTACACCTTC; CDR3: CAWSLMGGYTF
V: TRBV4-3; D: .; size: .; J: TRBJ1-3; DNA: TGCGCCAGCAGCCAAGGTCCGAGCTCTGGAAACACCATATATTTT; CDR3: CASSQGPSSGNTIYF
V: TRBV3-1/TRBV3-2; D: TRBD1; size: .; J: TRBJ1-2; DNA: TGTGCCAGCAGCCAAACCGGACAGGGGGCGAGTGGCTACACCTTC; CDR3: CASSQTGQGASGYTF
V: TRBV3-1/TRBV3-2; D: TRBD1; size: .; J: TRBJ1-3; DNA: TGTGCCACGCAGACAGGGTTCTCTGGAAACACCATATATTTT; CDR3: CATQTGFSGNTIYF
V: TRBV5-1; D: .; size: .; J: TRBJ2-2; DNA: TGCGCCAGCAGCGGGCAGAACACCGGGGAGCTGTTTTTT; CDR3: CASSGQNTGELFF
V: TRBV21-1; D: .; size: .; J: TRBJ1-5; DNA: TGTGCCAGCAGCAACAGGGCTCTAGGTCAGCCCCAGCATTTT; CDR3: CASSNRALGQPQHF
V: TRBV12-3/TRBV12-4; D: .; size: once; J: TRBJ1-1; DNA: TGTGCCAGCAGCATAACAGGGATTGAAGCTTTCTTT; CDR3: CASSITGIEAFF
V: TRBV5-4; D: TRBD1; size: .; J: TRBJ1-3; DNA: TGTGCCAGCAGCGGGACAGGGGGTGGAAACACCATATATTTT; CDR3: CASSGTGGGNTIYF
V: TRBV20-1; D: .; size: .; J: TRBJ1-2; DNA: TGCAGTGCTAGTCCGACAGAACATGGCTACACCTTC; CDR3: CSASPTEHGYTF
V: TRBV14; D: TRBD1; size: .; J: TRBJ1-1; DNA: TGTGCCAGCAGCCCCTTGCGGGACAGGGGCACTGAAGCTTTCTTT; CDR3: CASSPLRDRGTEAFF
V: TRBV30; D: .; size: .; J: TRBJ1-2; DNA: TGTGCCTGGAGTGTACAGGCTACCTATGGCTACACCTTC; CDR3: CAWSVQATYGYTF
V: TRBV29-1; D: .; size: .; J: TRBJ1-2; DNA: TGCAGCGTTGACCCGGGTGGCTACACCTTC; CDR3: CSVDPGGYTF